The source of this TCR beta chain is a study of blood T cell repertoires in COVID-19. This clone has a single count. Measured with immunoSEQ multiplex PCR; TCRdb has only the in-frame clones, and not every one. Among about 490,000 clones listed, approximately 83% were seen once. CDR3 length: 16 residues. The V gene end was trimmed by 5 bases and the J gene end by 3 bases; junction bases not matched to a gene: 11. Germline V lookup: CDR1 SGHRS, CDR2 YFSETQ. This rearrangement joins TRBV5-1 to TRBJ2-7; TRBD1 aligns across 10 bases. The sequence was collected from a human donor in a cohort sampled during active COVID-19. Sequenced input: peripheral blood. CDR3: CASSPSTTGGFYEQYF. CDR3 DNA: TGCGCCAGCAGTCCCTCCACGACAGGGGGCTTCTACGAGCAGTACTTC.